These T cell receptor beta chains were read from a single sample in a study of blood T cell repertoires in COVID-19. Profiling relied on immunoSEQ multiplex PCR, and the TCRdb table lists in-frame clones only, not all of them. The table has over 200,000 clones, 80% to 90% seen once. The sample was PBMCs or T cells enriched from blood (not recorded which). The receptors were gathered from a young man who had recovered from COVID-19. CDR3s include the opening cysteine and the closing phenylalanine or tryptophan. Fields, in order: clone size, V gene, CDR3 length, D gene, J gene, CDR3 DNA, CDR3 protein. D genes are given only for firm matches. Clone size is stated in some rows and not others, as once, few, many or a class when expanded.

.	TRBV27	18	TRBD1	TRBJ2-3	TGTGCCAGCAGTTTAATCGCAGGGGGAAGCGTGGGCACAGATACGCAGTATTTT	CASSLIAGGSVGTDTQYF
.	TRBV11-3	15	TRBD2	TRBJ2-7	TGTGCCAGCAGCTCATCTAGGGCGGGGGGGAGCGAGCAGTACTTC	CASSSSRAGGSEQYF
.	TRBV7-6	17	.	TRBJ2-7	TGTGCCAGCAGCTTAGCGCAGGGAATCAAGCAAAATTACGAGCAGTACTTC	CASSLAQGIKQNYEQYF
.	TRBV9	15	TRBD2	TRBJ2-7	TGTGCCAGCAGCGTAGCTCCCCGGGGGGGGTACGAGCAGTACTTC	CASSVAPRGGYEQYF
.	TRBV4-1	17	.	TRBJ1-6	TGCGCCAGCAGCCAAGATGGGGGGGGCTCGTATAATTCACCCCTCCACTTT	CASSQDGGGSYNSPLHF
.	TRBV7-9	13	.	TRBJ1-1	TGTGCCAGCAGCTTTTCAGGGGAGACTGAAGCTTTCTTT	CASSFSGETEAFF
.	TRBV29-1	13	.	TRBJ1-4	TGCAGCGTTGGCGGCAGGGGTCGGGAAAAACTGTTTTTT	CSVGGRGREKLFF
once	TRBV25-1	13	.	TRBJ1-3	TGTGCCAGCAGTGACAACTCTGGAAACACCATATATTTT	CASSDNSGNTIYF
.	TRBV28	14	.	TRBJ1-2	TGTGCCAGCAGTTCAATAGGGGAATTCTATGGCTACACCTTC	CASSSIGEFYGYTF
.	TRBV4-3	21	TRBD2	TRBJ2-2	TGCGCCAGCAGCCAAGCATGGGGGACTAGCGGGAGGGCCGTGTGGACCGGGGAGCTGTTTTTT	CASSQAWGTSGRAVWTGELFF
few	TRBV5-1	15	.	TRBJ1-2	TGCGCCAGCAGCTTGGAAGATGTAGCTAACTATGGCTACACCTTC	CASSLEDVANYGYTF
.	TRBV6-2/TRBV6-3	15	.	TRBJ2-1	TGTGCCAGCAGCCAACCGGGACAACCTGTGTATGAGCAGTTCTTC	CASSQPGQPVYEQFF
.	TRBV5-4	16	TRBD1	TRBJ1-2	TGTGCCAGCAGAGGGACAGGGTGGGGAAGCTACTATGGCTACACCTTC	CASRGTGWGSYYGYTF
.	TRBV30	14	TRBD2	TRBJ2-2	TGTGCCTGGATAGCGGGAGAGTTCACCGGGGAGCTGTTTTTT	CAWIAGEFTGELFF
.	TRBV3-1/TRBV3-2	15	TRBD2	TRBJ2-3	TGTGCCAGCAGCCAGGGACTAGCGGGGACGAATACGCAGTATTTT	CASSQGLAGTNTQYF
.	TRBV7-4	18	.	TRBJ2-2	TGTGCCAGCAGCTTAGCGAATCTAGCGAAAGGCCCCACCGGGGAGCTGTTTTTT	CASSLANLAKGPTGELFF
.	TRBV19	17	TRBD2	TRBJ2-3	TGTGCCAGTCGTGGAACGGGACTAGGGGCAGGGAGAGATACGCAGTATTTT	CASRGTGLGAGRDTQYF
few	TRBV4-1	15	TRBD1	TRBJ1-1	TGCGCCAGCAGCCAACCAGGGGACAGTGGGACTGAAGCTTTCTTT	CASSQPGDSGTEAFF
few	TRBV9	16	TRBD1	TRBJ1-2	TGTGCCAGCAGCCCCCTGAGGACAGGGGGCGGCTATGGCTACACCTTC	CASSPLRTGGGYGYTF
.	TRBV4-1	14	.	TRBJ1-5	TGCGCCAGCAGCCACGCAGGCGGGGATCAGCCCCAGCATTTT	CASSHAGGDQPQHF
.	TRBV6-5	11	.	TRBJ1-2	TGTGCCAGCAGTACCCACGGTGGCTACACCTTC	CASSTHGGYTF
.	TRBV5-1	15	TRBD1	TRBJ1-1	TGCGCCAGCAGCATAGGACAGGGAGAATACACTGAAGCTTTCTTT	CASSIGQGEYTEAFF
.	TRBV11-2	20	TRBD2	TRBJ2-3	TGTGCCAGCAGCTTAGATACTAGCGGGAAAGGTTTGAGGAGCACAGATACGCAGTATTTT	CASSLDTSGKGLRSTDTQYF
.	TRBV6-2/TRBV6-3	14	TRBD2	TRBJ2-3	TGTGCCAGCAGTACGGGGGGGCCGGGAGATACGCAGTATTTT	CASSTGGPGDTQYF
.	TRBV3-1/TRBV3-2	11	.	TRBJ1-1	TGTGCCAGCAGCCAAGGAACAGCCGCTTTCTTT	CASSQGTAAFF
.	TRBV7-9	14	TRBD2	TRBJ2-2	TGTGCCAGCAGCAAGGGACTAAACACCGGGGAGCTGTTTTTT	CASSKGLNTGELFF
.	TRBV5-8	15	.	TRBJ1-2	TGTGCCAGCAGACCTCAGGGAGGGGAAGATTATGGCTACACCTTC	CASRPQGGEDYGYTF
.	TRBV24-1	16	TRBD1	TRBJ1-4	TGTGCCACCAGTGAACCAGATACAGGGGGCAGTGAAAAACTGTTTTTT	CATSEPDTGGSEKLFF
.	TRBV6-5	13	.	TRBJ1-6	TGTGCCAGCAGTTGGCAGGGTGATTCACCCCTCCACTTT	CASSWQGDSPLHF
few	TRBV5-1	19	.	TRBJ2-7	TGCGCCAGCAGCTTTAGTGCGGGACTTACGGGGGATAGCTCCTACGAGCAGTACTTC	CASSFSAGLTGDSSYEQYF
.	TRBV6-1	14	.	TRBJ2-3	TGTGCCAGCAGTGAAGTCCAGTCGACAGATACGCAGTATTTT	CASSEVQSTDTQYF
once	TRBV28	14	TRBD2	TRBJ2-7	TGTGCCAGCAGCTGGACTAGCGGGAGCGTCGGGCAGTACTTC	CASSWTSGSVGQYF
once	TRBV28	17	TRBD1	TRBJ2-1	TGTGCCAGCAGCCTAGGATCCGGGACAGGGCCGTACAATGAGCAGTTCTTC	CASSLGSGTGPYNEQFF
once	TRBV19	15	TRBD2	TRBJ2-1	TGTGCCAGTACTCCTAGCGGGAGTCGCCACAATGAGCAGTTCTTC	CASTPSGSRHNEQFF
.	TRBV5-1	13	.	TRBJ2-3	TGCGCCAGCAGCTTTTCAGGGTCAGATACGCAGTATTTT	CASSFSGSDTQYF
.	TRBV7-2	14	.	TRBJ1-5	TGTGCCAGCAGCCAAGAGGGGGGGGGTCAGCCCCAGCATTTT	CASSQEGGGQPQHF
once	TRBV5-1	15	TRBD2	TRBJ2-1	TGCGCCAGCAGCCAGACTAGCGGGGTTCACAATGAGCAGTTCTTC	CASSQTSGVHNEQFF
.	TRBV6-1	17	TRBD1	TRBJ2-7	TGTGCCAGCAGTGAATCGGGTTGGGGGACAGGCTACTACGAGCAGTACTTC	CASSESGWGTGYYEQYF
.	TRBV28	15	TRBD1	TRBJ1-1	TGTGCCAGCCTTGGACAGGGCCCGCCGAACACTGAAGCTTTCTTT	CASLGQGPPNTEAFF
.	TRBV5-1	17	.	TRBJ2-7	TGCGCCAGCAGGGGCGTTTTTAGGGGCCGATCGCCCGGGGAGCAGTACTTC	CASRGVFRGRSPGEQYF
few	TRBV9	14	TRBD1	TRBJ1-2	TGTGCCAGCACCGGGGCAGGGGGGAGGTATGGCTACACCTTC	CASTGAGGRYGYTF
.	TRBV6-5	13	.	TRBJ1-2	TGTGCCAGCAGCCCAACCATCAGTTATGGCTACACCTTC	CASSPTISYGYTF
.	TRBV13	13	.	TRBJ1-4	TGTGCCAGCAGCCTCAGGGGCGGTGAAAAACTGTTTTTT	CASSLRGGEKLFF
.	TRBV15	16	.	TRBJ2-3	TGTGCCACCAGCAGAGGGAGGGGGCGAGGTCCCGATACGCAGTATTTT	CATSRGRGRGPDTQYF
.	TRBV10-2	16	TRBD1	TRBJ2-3	TGCGCCAGCAGTGCTACCTACAGGGGGTTGACAGATACGCAGTATTTT	CASSATYRGLTDTQYF
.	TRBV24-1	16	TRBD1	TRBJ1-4	TGTGCCACCAGTGATTTTGGGGACAGGATGAATGAAAAACTGTTTTTT	CATSDFGDRMNEKLFF
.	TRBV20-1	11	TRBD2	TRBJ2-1	TGCAGTGCAGGACTAGCGGTTGAGCAGTTCTTC	CSAGLAVEQFF
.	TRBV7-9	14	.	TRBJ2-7	TGTGCCAGCAGCTTAGGGACAGCCCTCCCCGAGCAGTACTTC	CASSLGTALPEQYF
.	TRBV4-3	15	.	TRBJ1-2	TGCGCCAGCAGCCCGACCCGTACAGGGAACTATGGCTACACCTTC	CASSPTRTGNYGYTF
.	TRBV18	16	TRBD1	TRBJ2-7	TGTGCCAGCTCACCACCGGGGGGACAGGGACCCTACGAGCAGTACTTC	CASSPPGGQGPYEQYF
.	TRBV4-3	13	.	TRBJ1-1	TGCGCCAGCACCTTTGAAGGGGGCACTGAAGCTTTCTTT	CASTFEGGTEAFF
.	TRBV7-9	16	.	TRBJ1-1	TGTGCCAGCAGCTTAGGTCAGGGTTCTGTGAACACTGAAGCTTTCTTT	CASSLGQGSVNTEAFF
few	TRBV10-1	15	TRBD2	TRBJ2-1	TGCGCCAGCAGTATTGGGACTAGCATCAACAATGAGCAGTTCTTC	CASSIGTSINNEQFF
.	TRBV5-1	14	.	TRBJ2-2	TGCGCCAGCAGCTCCCTCACTAGGGCCGGGGAGCTGTTTTTT	CASSSLTRAGELFF